This T cell receptor (beta chain) was identified in a study of shared clonotypes between healthy human individuals. Study-level background: Three plates each covered CD4 naive and memory; CD8 naive two, CD8 memory one.

Original processing notes: As immunoSEQ supplied junction-only sequences (without quality scores), filtering differed. TCRdb keeps only in-frame clones here, not all; method: immunoSEQ multiplex PCR. V and J calls and clone size are those listed in that table; D and trimming were worked out from the DNA. Counted here are around 2,100,000 clones, about 94% occurring once; the ten biggest clones make up 0.9% to 1.5%. Naive CD8 cells were CD45RO-negative, positively selected for CCR7, excluding terminally differentiated effector memory CD45RA+ cells. About this clone: Its matching antigen is unknown.

The study's findings and limits: Apart from blood, nothing was sampled; tissue repertoires likely differ.

The TCR sequence derives from a man between 18 and 35 years old in good health. Sequenced input: naive CD8+ T cells sorted from blood.

The DNA of the CDR3 is TGTGCCAGCAGTTACGCGGAGGGCCCTGATGGCTACACCTTC. It is translated as CASSYAEGPDGYTF. J is TRBJ1-2 and V is TRBV6-5; D is unresolved. The germline V gene encodes CDR1 MNHEY and CDR2 SVGAGI. V lost 2 bases and J lost 6, with 13 bases in between. The CDR3 is 14 residues long.